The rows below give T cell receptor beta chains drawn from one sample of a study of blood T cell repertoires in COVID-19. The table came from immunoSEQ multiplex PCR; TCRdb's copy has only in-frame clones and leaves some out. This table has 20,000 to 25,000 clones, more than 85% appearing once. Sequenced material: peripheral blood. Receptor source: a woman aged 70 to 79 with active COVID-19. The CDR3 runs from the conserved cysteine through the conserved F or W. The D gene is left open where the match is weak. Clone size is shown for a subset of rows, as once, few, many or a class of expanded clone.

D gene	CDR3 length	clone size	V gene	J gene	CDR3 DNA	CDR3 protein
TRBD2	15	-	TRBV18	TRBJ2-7	TGTGCCAGCTCACCCCCTTCGGGAGGTGCCTACGAGCAGTACTTC	CASSPPSGGAYEQYF
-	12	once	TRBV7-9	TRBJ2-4	TGTGCCTCAAGGAGGGAGGGGGGCATTCAGTACTTC	CASRREGGIQYF
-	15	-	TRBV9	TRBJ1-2	TGTGCCAGCAGCCCGGCGACAGGAGAGAGCTATGGCTACACCTTC	CASSPATGESYGYTF
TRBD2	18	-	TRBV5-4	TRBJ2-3	TGTGCCAGCAGCTTGTCGTCCGGGACTAGCGGGAGCACAGATACGCAGTATTTT	CASSLSSGTSGSTDTQYF
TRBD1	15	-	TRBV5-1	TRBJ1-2	TGCGCCAGCAGCTTGGGACAGGGGGCAGTGGATGGCTACACCTTC	CASSLGQGAVDGYTF
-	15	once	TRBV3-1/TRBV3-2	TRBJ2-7	TGTGCCAGCAGCCAAGATGTAGCGCGCTCCTACGAGCAGTACTTC	CASSQDVARSYEQYF
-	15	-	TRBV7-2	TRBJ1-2	TGTGCCAGCAGCCCCCGGGTAGCGGCTAACTATGGCTACACCTTC	CASSPRVAANYGYTF
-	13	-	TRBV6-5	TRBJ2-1	TGTGCCAGCAGGGGGCAGGGGTGGGGTGAGCAGTTCTTC	CASRGQGWGEQFF
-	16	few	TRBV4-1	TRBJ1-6	TGCGCCAGCAGCCAAGATGATCGAGGTCCGGGTTCACCCCTCCACTTT	CASSQDDRGPGSPLHF
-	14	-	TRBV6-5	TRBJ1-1	TGTGCCAGCAGGGGAGGGATCATGAACACTGAAGCTTTCTTT	CASRGGIMNTEAFF
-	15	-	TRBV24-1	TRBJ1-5	TGTGCCACCAGGGTTACATTGTATAGCAATCAGCCCCAGCATTTT	CATRVTLYSNQPQHF
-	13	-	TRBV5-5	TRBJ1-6	TGTGCCAGCGAGAGCTCCTATAATTCACCCCTCCACTTT	CASESSYNSPLHF
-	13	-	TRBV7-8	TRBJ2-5	TGTGCCAGCAGCTTTCGACAGGCCAGGACCCAGTACTTC	CASSFRQARTQYF
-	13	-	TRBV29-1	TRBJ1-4	TGCAGCGTCGGGGTCTCGAGAGCGGAAAAACTGTTTTTT	CSVGVSRAEKLFF
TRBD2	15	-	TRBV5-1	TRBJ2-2	TGCGCCAGCAGCTCTAGCGGGAGAAGGACCGGGGAGCTGTTTTTT	CASSSSGRRTGELFF
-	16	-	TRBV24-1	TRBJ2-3	TGTGCCACCAGTGATGGATTGGGAGGCCAGGCAGATACGCAGTATTTT	CATSDGLGGQADTQYF
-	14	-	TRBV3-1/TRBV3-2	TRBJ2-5	TGTGCCAGCAGCCAAGGGTTAACCGGAGAGACCCAGTACTTC	CASSQGLTGETQYF
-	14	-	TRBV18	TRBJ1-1	TGTGCCAGCTCACCTATCGGGAGGGCGACTGAAGCTTTCTTT	CASSPIGRATEAFF
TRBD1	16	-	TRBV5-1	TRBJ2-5	TGCGCCAGCAGCTTAGACAGGGTTAGATCTGGAGAGACCCAGTACTTC	CASSLDRVRSGETQYF
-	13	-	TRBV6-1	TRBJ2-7	TGTGCCAGCAGTGAGGTAAGCCCGTACGAGCAGTACTTC	CASSEVSPYEQYF
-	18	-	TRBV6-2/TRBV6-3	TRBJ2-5	TGTGCCAGCAGTTACCTCGGGTACGCCGAGGGCCAGATAGAGACCCAGTACTTC	CASSYLGYAEGQIETQYF
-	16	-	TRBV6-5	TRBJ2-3	TGTGCCAGCAGTTTGGGTAGCCTAAAATCCACAGATACGCAGTATTTT	CASSLGSLKSTDTQYF